These 28 T cell receptor beta chains were all obtained from the same sample, sequenced in a study of spatial heterogeneity in lung cancer. Study findings and constraints: Tumor mutation counts were tracked by expanded intratumoral alpha and beta TCR counts.

No cognate antigen is known for these TCRs. MiXCR was run by TCRdb on the 5' RACE reads, yielding one entry per CDR3 protein. The repertoire holds fewer than 15,000 distinct CDR3 sequences, with around 5.9% as singletons. Time point denoted: sample taken at primary tumor resection. The input for sequencing was lung tumor tissue, taken at surgery. The receptors originated from a female donor with early-stage non-small cell lung cancer.

Many counts were recorded for this clonotype. The library was built for alpha chains, so this beta chain is an off-target read and its size means little. The chain employs TRBV7-8 and TRBJ2-6, with D unresolved. V was pared by 2 bases and J by 0 bases, with 5 bases between. CDR1 and CDR2 from the germline V gene are SGHVS and FQNEAQ. The length of the CDR3 is 15 residues. CDR3 in amino acids: CASSLQRSGANVLTF. The CDR3 DNA is TGTGCCAGCAGCTTACAGCGCTCTGGGGCCAACGTCCTGACTTTC.

About this clonotype: This beta chain appears as a stray read in a library generated for alpha chains; its size is not informative. V is TRBV2 and J is TRBJ1-6; possibly TRBD1 for D (5 bases). The V gene lost 7 bases and the J gene lost 9 bases, with 16 bases spanning the gap. The CDR3 loop spans 14 amino acids. From germline, CDR1 is SNHLY and CDR2 FYNNEI. The CDR3 DNA reads TGTGCCAGCACAGCTGACAGCCCGCTTTCACCCCTCCACTTT. It codes for CASTADSPLSPLHF.

The sample holds many counts of this clonotype. This beta chain lies outside the target of a library built for alpha chains; its clone size means little. The chain is built from TRBV20-1 and TRBJ2-3; the match to TRBD2 covers 13 bases. Germline CDR1 DFQATT, CDR2 SNEGSKA (reference sequence). V gave up 8 bases and J gave up 4 bases; unmatched junction bases: 3. The CDR3 loop spans 13 amino acids. CDR3 coding DNA: TGCAGTCATGGACTAGCGGGGGCAGATACGCAGTATTTT. Translated: CSHGLAGADTQYF.

As for this clonotype: This beta chain turned up in a library designed for alpha chains; as an off-target read, its abundance says little. The CDR3 region is CASSRTGQGARRLFF. For the CDR3, the DNA is TGTGCCAGCAGCCGAACGGGACAGGGGGCGCGACGGCTGTTTTTT. The rearrangement joins TRBV7-9 to TRBJ1-4; 12 bases are shared with TRBD1. With V trimmed by 5 bases and J by 14 bases, 12 bases remained unmatched. CDR3 length equals 15 residues. Germline CDR1 SEHNR, CDR2 FQNEAQ (reference sequence).

Ten or more counts support this clonotype. The library was built for alpha chains, so this beta chain is an off-target read and its size means little. This chain links TRBV12-3 or TRBV12-4 with TRBJ1-5; maybe TRBD1 (5 bases). V lost 2 bases to trimming and J lost 12 bases, with 11 bases between them. This CDR3 comprises 12 residues. This chain's CDR3 is CASSLLGRSQHF. The CDR3 nucleotides read TGTGCCAGCAGTTTACTGGGACGGAGCCAGCATTTT.

This clonotype is termed medium-sized. This beta chain lies outside the target of a library built for alpha chains; its clone size means little. The V gene is TRBV28, the J gene TRBJ2-1, with 9 bases aligning to TRBD2. V was clipped by 4 bases and J by 8 bases; unmatched bases: 12. This CDR3 is 16 amino acids long. Germline lookup yields CDR1 MDHEN and CDR2 SYDVKM. CDR3 DNA: TGTGCCAGCAGTTGTCCCGCTTGCGGGGGGGCCTATGAGCAGTTCTTC. This encodes CASSCPACGGAYEQFF.

This clonotype was seen at least ten times. Within a library made for alpha chains, this beta chain is off target, and its count is uninformative. This rearrangement joins TRBV20-1 to TRBJ1-4, with D possibly TRBD1 on 5 matching bases. This CDR3 region has 14 residues. Germline V gene data show CDR1 as DFQATT and CDR2 as SNEGSKA (reference sequence). Trimming left V 1 base short and J 7 bases short, with 13 bases between. The CDR3: CSARGGSGIEKLFF. In nucleotides, the CDR3 is TGCAGTGCTAGAGGGGGGTCGGGTATTGAAAAACTGTTTTTT.

This clonotype was observed at least ten times. A library made for alpha chains picked up this beta chain off target, so its size means little. The V and J genes are TRBV12-3 or TRBV12-4 and TRBJ2-5; no firm D call. The length of the CDR3 is 13 residues. V was cut by 3 bases and J by 5 bases, with 10 bases left in between. CDR3 coding DNA: TGTGCCAGCAGTTTGAGAAAAATGGAGACCCAGTACTTC. Translating gives CASSLRKMETQYF.

A remark on this clonotype: The library was designed around alpha chains, so this beta chain is a stray read whose abundance carries little weight. The V gene is TRBV18, the J gene TRBJ2-5; D is perhaps TRBD1 or TRBD2 (5 bases each). Trimming pared 6 bases from V and 4 bases from J, leaving 15 bases between. There are 14 residues in the CDR3. The V gene's germline CDR1 is KGHSH and CDR2 LQKENI. This CDR3 is CASSLRAGGETQYF. The DNA of the CDR3 is TGTGCCAGCTCCCTTCGGGCTGGGGGAGAGACCCAGTACTTC.

This clonotype has only one observation. The library was designed around alpha chains, so this beta chain is a stray read whose abundance carries little weight. CDR3 sequence: CASSWTGITGELFF. Written as DNA, the CDR3 is TGCGCCAGCAGCTGGACAGGGATCACCGGGGAGCTGTTTTTT. This chain uses TRBV5-1 with TRBJ2-2, with TRBD1 matching over 8 bases. CDR1 is SGHRS and CDR2 is YFSETQ in the germline V gene. V gave up 3 bases and J gave up 4 bases; unmatched junction bases: 2. The CDR3 is 14 residues long.

By sample fraction, this clonotype is medium-sized (0.01 to 0.1%). This beta chain turned up in a library designed for alpha chains; as an off-target read, its abundance says little. The gene calls are TRBV9 and TRBJ2-1, with 10 bases that match TRBD2. This CDR3 contains 16 residues. J lost 5 bases, V lost 4 bases, and 9 bases had no gene match. Germline CDR1 is SGDLS and CDR2 is YYNGEE. The CDR3 sequence is CASSPLRTSGNNEQFF. CDR3 coding DNA: TGTGCCAGCAGCCCACTCAGGACTAGCGGAAACAATGAGCAGTTCTTC.

This clonotype was recorded at least ten times. Because this beta chain is a stray read in a library intended to capture alpha chains, its abundance should not be given much weight. This chain joins TRBV2 and TRBJ2-7; 7 bases line up with TRBD1. Trimming took 4 bases from V and 0 from J; bases not matched to a gene: 6. The CDR3 spans 15 residues. Germline values: CDR1 SNHLY, CDR2 FYNNEI. The CDR3 spells CASSGLGTASYEQYF. The CDR3 nucleotides are TGTGCCAGCAGTGGGCTTGGGACAGCCTCCTACGAGCAGTACTTC.

In this sample, this clonotype turned up many times. The library was built for alpha chains, so this beta chain is an off-target read and its size means little. As DNA, the CDR3 is TGTGCCTGGAGTGAGGCAGTAGATTGGCCCCAGCATTTT. It encodes CAWSEAVDWPQHF. J is TRBJ1-5 and V is TRBV30; D gene uncertain. Germline V CDR1 and CDR2: GTSNPN, SVGIG (reference sequence). This CDR3 spans 13 amino acids. The V end was cut by 1 base, the J end by 9 bases, with 13 bases between.

This clonotype was seen at least ten times. This beta chain lies outside the target of a library built for alpha chains; its clone size means little. The chain uses TRBV15 and TRBJ2-3; no definite D call. The CDR3 consists of 16 residues. Per germline, CDR1 LNHNV and CDR2 YYDKDF (reference sequence). Trimming took off 0 bases at V and 5 bases at J, with 15 bases between the two ends. This CDR3 is CATSRDPMGGGDTQYF. The CDR3 DNA follows: TGTGCCACCAGCAGAGATCCAATGGGTGGCGGAGATACGCAGTATTTT.

This clonotype was detected ten times or more. This beta chain represents an off-target read in a library built for alpha chains; its size is of limited meaning. The chain is built from TRBV29-1 and TRBJ1-4; 7 positions agree with TRBD1. Germline CDR1 and CDR2: SQVTM and ANQGSEA. V shed 6 bases, J shed 7 bases, and the junction held 14 bases outside the gene matches. The CDR3 extends over 15 amino acids. The CDR3 loop reads CSVPGWSGGSEKLFF. In DNA, the CDR3 is TGCAGCGTGCCCGGCTGGTCAGGGGGAAGTGAAAAACTGTTTTTT.

There are many counts of this clonotype. Since it is a stray read in a library aimed at alpha chains, this beta chain has a size that is not meaningful. The chain carries TRBV27 and TRBJ2-7, with D perhaps TRBD2 (7 bases). CDR3 length: 14 amino acids. Germline V gene data show CDR1 as MNHEY and CDR2 as SMNVEV (reference sequence). The ends were cut back, 5 bases at V and 0 bases at J, with 11 bases in the middle. DNA for the CDR3: TGTGCCAGCAGTCCCGGGGGGCGCTCCTACGAGCAGTACTTC. Its protein is CASSPGGRSYEQYF.

This clonotype showed up many times. Since it is a stray read in a library aimed at alpha chains, this beta chain has a size that is not meaningful. The rearrangement uses TRBV30 and TRBJ1-1; D may be TRBD1 (5 bases). Between the trimmed V and J ends, which lost 6 bases and 6 bases, there was a span of 14 bases. This CDR3 spans 12 amino acids. CDR1 is GTSNPN and CDR2 is SVGIG in the germline V gene (reference sequence). As DNA, the CDR3 is TGTGCCTGTAGAAACAGGCGGGCTGAAGCTTTCTTT. Its translation is CACRNRRAEAFF.

There are many counts of this clonotype. This beta chain was picked up by a library intended for alpha chains and is off target, so its count carries little meaning. The V call is TRBV6-5, the J call TRBJ2-7; TRBD1 matches 8 bases. The CDR3 length is 15 residues. Looked up from germline, CDR1 is MNHEY and CDR2 is SVGAGI. After removal of 0 bases from V and 6 bases from J, the junction contained 7 bases not matched to a gene. CDR3 DNA sequence: TGTGCCAGCAGTTACTCGAACAGGGGGTCCCTCGAGCAGTACTTC. Translating gives CASSYSNRGSLEQYF.

This clonotype was observed many times. This beta chain lies outside the target of a library built for alpha chains; its clone size means little. The chain has TRBV7-9 and TRBJ1-1, with no clear D. CDR1 is SEHNR and CDR2 is FQNEAQ in the germline V gene (reference sequence). Trimming removed 3 bases from V and 1 base from J, with 6 bases in between. This CDR3 contains 13 residues. CDR3 sequence reads: CASSLAGNTEAFF. The CDR3, as DNA: TGTGCCAGCAGCTTGGCCGGGAACACTGAAGCTTTCTTT.

This clonotype counts as medium-sized. Because the library targeted alpha chains, this beta chain is an off-target read whose size means little. J is TRBJ1-1 and V is TRBV6-2 or TRBV6-3, with D unresolved. Trimming cost V 6 bases and J 2 bases, with 7 bases left between them. CDR1 is MNHEY, CDR2 SVGEGT, per germline. This CDR3 spans 12 amino acids. The CDR3 DNA follows: TGTGCCAGCAGGGACGGTAACACTGAAGCTTTCTTT. Protein product: CASRDGNTEAFF.

As for this clonotype: Because this beta chain is a stray read in a library intended to capture alpha chains, its abundance should not be given much weight. This chain links TRBV20-1 with TRBJ2-7, with 7 bases aligning to TRBD1. The CDR3 loop spans 13 amino acids. The V segment lost 3 bases and the J segment 4 bases; nucleotides outside the gene matches: 6. Germline V lookup: CDR1 DFQATT, CDR2 SNEGSKA (reference sequence). CDR3 in amino acids: CSASWDRQYEQYF. The CDR3 nucleotides are TGCAGTGCTAGTTGGGACAGACAGTACGAGCAGTACTTC.

This clonotype was counted at least ten times. A library made for alpha chains picked up this beta chain off target, so its size means little. The chain links TRBV5-1 to TRBJ1-5; 8 bases map to TRBD1. CDR1 SGHRS and CDR2 YFSETQ come from the germline V gene. CDR3 length: 17 amino acids. The J segment lost 4 bases and the V segment lost 1 base, leaving 10 bases of the junction unmatched. Here the CDR3 reads CASSLLPGGIRNQPQHF. CDR3 in DNA: TGCGCCAGCAGCTTGCTTCCAGGGGGCATAAGAAATCAGCCCCAGCATTTT. The variable domain in full, with the rest retrieved from reference TRBV5-1 and TRBJ1-5, is KAGVTQTPRYLIKTRGQQVTLSCSPISGHRSVSWYQQTPGQGLQFLFEYFSETQRNKGNFPGRFSGRQFSNSRSEMNVSTLELGDSALYLCASSLLPGGIRNQPQHFGDGTRLSIL.

This clonotype was seen ten or more times. This beta chain is a stray sequence in a library constructed for alpha chains; its clone size is not meaningful. The rearrangement joins TRBV9 to TRBJ1-5; D possibly corresponds to TRBD1 (6 bases). The CDR3 runs 15 residues. Germline CDR1 is SGDLS and CDR2 is YYNGEE. V was trimmed by 0 bases and J by 2 bases, leaving 9 bases between them. The chain's CDR3 is CASSVGGLGNQPQHF. CDR3 in DNA: TGTGCCAGCAGCGTAGGGGGGCTCGGCAATCAGCCCCAGCATTTT. Drawing the rest from reference TRBV9 and TRBJ1-5, the complete variable domain is DSGVTQTPKHLITATGQRVTLRCSPRSGDLSVYWYQQSLDQGLQFLIQYYNGEERAKGNILERFSAQQFPDLHSELNLSSLELGDSALYFCASSVGGLGNQPQHFGDGTRLSIL.

This clonotype was recorded many times. With the library built for alpha chains, this beta chain is off target and its frequency is not meaningful. This sequence joins TRBV20-1 and TRBJ2-2; D might be TRBD1 or TRBD2, each matching 5 bases. Deletions cut 2 bases from V and 6 bases from J, with 13 bases between. CDR3 length: 14 amino acids. In germline, CDR1 is DFQATT, CDR2 SNEGSKA (reference sequence). The CDR3 region is CSARKGPYAGELFF. CDR3 in DNA: TGCAGTGCTAGAAAGGGACCCTACGCCGGGGAGCTGTTTTTT.

The sample holds many counts of this clonotype. This beta chain slipped into a library made for alpha chains as a stray read, so its size is not meaningful. The rearrangement uses TRBV6-2 or TRBV6-3 and TRBJ2-3, with D uncertain. The V end lost 0 bases, the J end lost 0 bases, and 7 bases lay between the germline ends. This CDR3 has 15 amino acids. The V gene's germline CDR1 is MNHEY and CDR2 SVGEGT. The CDR3 DNA sequence: TGTGCCAGCAGTTACTCAGGCCAGAGCACAGATACGCAGTATTTT. This sequence encodes CASSYSGQSTDTQYF.

This clonotype occurred many times. This beta chain was picked up by a library intended for alpha chains and is off target, so its count carries little meaning. The rearrangement links TRBV27 to TRBJ1-5, with 8 bases that match TRBD1. Germline V gene lookup returns CDR1 MNHEY and CDR2 SMNVEV (reference sequence). V was clipped by 4 bases and J by 4 bases; unmatched bases: 3. This CDR3 contains 14 residues. The CDR3 DNA reads as TGTGCCAGCAGTTACACAGGGGGAAATCAGCCCCAGCATTTT. This sequence encodes CASSYTGGNQPQHF.

This clonotype occurred many times. As an off-target read in a library built for alpha chains, this beta chain has a frequency of little significance. V usage is TRBV5-4 and J usage is TRBJ2-5; 8 nucleotides align to TRBD1. J lost 4 bases, V lost 0 bases, and 5 bases had no gene match. Germline assignment: CDR1 SGHNT and CDR2 YYREEE (reference sequence). The CDR3 runs to 15 residues. The CDR3 DNA follows: TGTGCCAGCAGCTTGGGGACAGGGTACCGAGAGACCCAGTACTTC. It yields the protein CASSLGTGYRETQYF.

This clonotype occurred many times. Since it is a stray read in a library aimed at alpha chains, this beta chain has a size that is not meaningful. The J gene is TRBJ1-1, the V gene TRBV5-1; 10 nucleotides agree with TRBD1. The CDR3 is 15 residues long. The germline V gene encodes CDR1 SGHRS and CDR2 YFSETQ. The trim removed 0 bases at V and 2 bases at J, leaving 1 base unmatched. CDR3: CASSLGQGANTEAFF. CDR3 nucleotide sequence: TGCGCCAGCAGCTTGGGACAGGGGGCTAACACTGAAGCTTTCTTT.